Listed below are T cell receptor beta chains from one sample, sequenced in a study of regulatory T cells in long-lasting Graves disease. TCRdb ran MiXCR on the multiplex PCR reads and lists one entry per CDR3 protein. The sample includes some 430,000 distinct CDR3 sequences, roughly 21% of them seen just once. The sequenced sample was peripheral blood mononuclear cells (PBMCs), obtained when the disease was refractory, from a patient treated with antithyroid drugs. These receptors originate from a female donor with Graves disease. Each CDR3 is given with its conserved first and last residue. The D gene is left open where the match is weak. Clone size appears in some rows only: once, few, many, or a class for an expanded clone.

V gene	D gene	J gene	clone size	CDR3 protein	CDR3 DNA
TRBV6-1	-	TRBJ2-2	-	CASKTGINTGELFF	TGTGCCAGCAAAACCGGGATAAACACCGGGGAGCTGTTTTTT
TRBV29-1	-	TRBJ2-5	few	CSGRMGQETQYF	TGCAGCGGGCGAATGGGGCAAGAGACCCAGTACTTC
TRBV12-3/TRBV12-4	-	TRBJ1-1	-	CASSFGKIPTEAFF	TGTGCCAGCAGTTTTGGGAAGATCCCAACTGAAGCTTTCTTT
TRBV28	-	TRBJ2-7	many	CASSWASGTYEQYF	TGTGCCAGCAGCTGGGCCTCCGGGACCTACGAGCAGTACTTC
TRBV20-1	-	TRBJ2-7	-	CSAILVEGLDEQYF	TGCAGTGCTATCTTGGTCGAGGGGCTCGACGAGCAGTACTTC
TRBV12-3/TRBV12-4	TRBD1	TRBJ2-2	-	CASSLRDRGIGELFF	TGTGCCAGCAGCCTCCGGGACAGGGGAATCGGGGAGCTGTTTTTT
TRBV2	-	TRBJ1-5	many	CASTIRDTNQPQHF	TGTGCCAGCACAATCCGGGACACAAATCAGCCCCAGCATTTT
TRBV24-1	-	TRBJ2-2	few	CATSDPGLGNTGELFF	TGTGCCACCAGTGATCCAGGGTTGGGGAACACCGGGGAGCTGTTTTTT
TRBV19	-	TRBJ2-7	-	CASRGSGGNYEQYF	TGTGCCAGTAGGGGAAGCGGAGGCAATTACGAGCAGTACTTC
TRBV15	TRBD1	TRBJ2-5	many	CATSRDRVSGGTQYF	TGTGCCACCAGCAGAGACAGGGTCTCAGGGGGGACCCAGTACTTC
TRBV27	-	TRBJ2-7	many	CASSLNRGDYEQYF	TGTGCCAGCAGTTTGAATAGGGGGGACTACGAGCAGTACTTC
TRBV6-2/TRBV6-3	TRBD2	TRBJ2-2	many	CASSSSGTSGFGELFF	TGTGCCAGCAGCTCCTCCGGGACTAGCGGGTTCGGGGAGCTGTTTTTT
TRBV9	-	TRBJ1-5	-	CASSPGGQFNQPQHF	TGTGCCAGCAGCCCGGGGGGGCAATTCAATCAGCCCCAGCATTTT
TRBV12-3/TRBV12-4	-	TRBJ2-3	-	CASATTTSTDTQYF	TGTGCCAGCGCGACTACAACTAGCACAGATACGCAGTATTTT
TRBV7-9	-	TRBJ1-5	many	CASRRNNQPQHF	TGTGCCAGCAGACGGAACAATCAGCCCCAGCATTTT
TRBV19	-	TRBJ1-5	-	CASSPRPASKGPQHF	TGTGCCAGTAGCCCCCGCCCGGCCTCAAAGGGGCCCCAGCATTTT
TRBV11-2	-	TRBJ2-5	many	CASSLNFQETQYF	TGTGCCAGCAGCTTAAATTTTCAAGAGACCCAGTACTTC
TRBV28	-	TRBJ1-5	many	CASSLARDPQHF	TGTGCCAGCAGTTTAGCCAGGGATCCCCAGCATTTT
TRBV27	TRBD2	TRBJ2-7	many	CASSSPAGNPYEQYF	TGTGCCAGCAGTTCTCCAGCGGGGAACCCCTACGAGCAGTACTTC
TRBV20-1	-	TRBJ1-2	-	CSAAPTGKIDGYTF	TGCAGTGCGGCTCCAACAGGGAAGATAGATGGCTACACCTTC
TRBV28	-	TRBJ2-2	many	CASSLRQNTGELFF	TGTGCCAGCAGTTTAAGGCAGAACACCGGGGAGCTGTTTTTT
TRBV6-2/TRBV6-3	-	TRBJ2-1	-	CASTEGDGQFF	TGTGCCAGCACAGAGGGAGATGGGCAGTTCTTC
TRBV19	TRBD1	TRBJ2-1	few	CASSISGTGTNEQFF	TGTGCCAGTAGTATTTCCGGGACAGGGACCAATGAGCAGTTCTTC
TRBV29-1	-	TRBJ2-7	few	CSVEDRQGVGYEQYF	TGCAGCGTTGAAGATCGGCAGGGTGTAGGGTACGAGCAGTACTTC
TRBV27	TRBD2	TRBJ2-2	many	CASSITSGRGTGELFF	TGTGCCAGCAGTATTACTAGCGGGAGGGGGACCGGGGAGCTGTTTTTT
TRBV6-5	-	TRBJ2-7	-	CASSYRDTHPGYEQYF	TGTGCCAGCAGTTACAGGGACACCCACCCGGGGTACGAGCAGTACTTC
TRBV28	TRBD1	TRBJ2-5	many	CASRYMIGTGGIQETQYF	TGTGCCAGCAGGTACATGATAGGGACAGGGGGCATCCAAGAGACCCAGTACTTC
TRBV12-3/TRBV12-4	TRBD1	TRBJ1-5	many	CASSLDAQGANQPQHF	TGTGCCAGCAGTTTAGATGCACAGGGGGCCAATCAGCCCCAGCATTTT
TRBV12-3/TRBV12-4	-	TRBJ1-4	many	CASSFDEKLFF	TGTGCCAGCAGTTTTGATGAAAAACTGTTTTTT
TRBV7-2	-	TRBJ2-2	-	CASSLGPVRGWNTGELFF	TGTGCCAGCAGCTTAGGTCCGGTCCGGGGATGGAACACCGGGGAGCTGTTTTTT
TRBV6-1	-	TRBJ2-7	many	CASSQDRTGGEQYF	TGTGCCAGCAGCCAGGACAGGACCGGGGGCGAGCAGTACTTC
TRBV7-2	-	TRBJ1-1	few	CASSLTHSNTEAFF	TGTGCCAGCAGCTTGACCCACTCGAACACTGAAGCTTTCTTT
TRBV27	-	TRBJ1-1	-	CASEATHPGMNTEAFF	TGTGCCAGCGAGGCAACCCACCCAGGGATGAACACTGAAGCTTTCTTT
TRBV5-1	-	TRBJ1-1	few	CASSLAGFDVTEAFF	TGCGCCAGCAGCTTGGCTGGGTTCGATGTCACTGAAGCTTTCTTT
TRBV30	-	TRBJ2-5	few	CAWSGQVVQETQYF	TGTGCCTGGAGTGGACAGGTCGTGCAAGAGACCCAGTACTTC
TRBV29-1	TRBD2	TRBJ2-5	few	CSAQAGGPKTQYF	TGCAGCGCCCAAGCGGGAGGGCCTAAGACCCAGTACTTC
TRBV20-1	TRBD1	TRBJ2-7	many	CSAPGQGSEQYF	TGCAGTGCCCCGGGACAGGGAAGCGAGCAGTACTTC
TRBV7-8	-	TRBJ1-2	many	CASSFGGAGGYTF	TGTGCCAGCAGCTTTGGGGGGGCCGGCGGCTACACCTTC
TRBV12-3/TRBV12-4	-	TRBJ1-1	many	CASRPSGAEAFF	TGTGCCAGCAGACCCTCCGGGGCTGAAGCTTTCTTT
TRBV13	TRBD1	TRBJ2-7	few	CASSRGGPGPSEQYF	TGTGCCAGCAGCCGAGGGGGCCCTGGACCCTCCGAGCAGTACTTC
TRBV27	TRBD1	TRBJ2-7	few	CASSSGTGREQYF	TGTGCCAGCAGCTCCGGGACAGGGCGCGAGCAGTACTTC